What follows are 10 T cell receptor beta chains derived from one specimen sequenced in a study of OX40 agonist ivuxolimab in advanced cancers. Sequenced by immunoSEQ multiplex PCR; TCRdb stores in-frame clones only, minus some. The repertoire holds some 40,000 clones, with around 92% as singletons. Sample: CD4+ or CD8+ T cells sorted from blood, taken in a trial of the OX40 agonist ivuxolimab. The source of these receptors is an adult with an advanced solid tumor such as melanoma, head and neck, liver or kidney cancer.

J is TRBJ2-6 and V is TRBV9; TRBD1 matches 8 bases. The length of the CDR3 is 17 residues. Losses at the gene ends were 3 bases for V and 1 base for J; bases not matched to a gene: 6. Germline lookup yields CDR1 SGDLS and CDR2 YYNGEE. The CDR3 nucleotides are TGTGCCAGCAGCGCAGGGGGCAGTAGTTCTGGGGCCAACGTCCTGACTTTC. This codes for CASSAGGSSSGANVLTF.

This rearrangement joins TRBV5-5 to TRBJ2-7; 10 bases match TRBD1. The V gene end was trimmed by 5 bases and the J gene end by 4 bases; junction bases not matched to a gene: 3. The CDR3 runs to 13 residues. Germline V gene sequence: CDR1 SGHKS, CDR2 YYEKEE (reference sequence). CDR3 sequence: CASRGQGIYEQYF. The CDR3 DNA reads TGTGCCAGCAGGGGACAGGGGATTTACGAGCAGTACTTC.

This chain uses TRBV29-1 with TRBJ2-1; D gene unclear. Trimming took 4 bases from V and 10 from J, leaving 11 bases between them. Germline V lookup: CDR1 SQVTM, CDR2 ANQGSEA. This CDR3 is built from 11 residues. CDR3 in DNA: TGCAGCGTTGTAGGCCCGATAGAGCAGTTCTTC. Translating gives CSVVGPIEQFF.

The chain links TRBV14 to TRBJ1-4, with D unclear. Germline V CDR1 and CDR2: SGHDN, FVKESK. The CDR3 runs to 15 residues. V was shortened by 2 bases and J by 2 bases, with 9 bases between the two germline ends. The CDR3: CASSQSRPTNEKLFF. The CDR3, as DNA: TGTGCCAGCAGCCAAAGCAGGCCGACTAATGAAAAACTGTTTTTT.

This clone was seen a handful of times. The rearrangement joins TRBV5-4 to TRBJ1-2, with D perhaps matching TRBD1 (6 bases). The CDR3 spans 12 residues. Looked up from germline, CDR1 is SGHNT and CDR2 is YYREEE (reference sequence). The V end lost 3 bases, the J end lost 8 bases, and 11 bases lay between the germline ends. CDR3 residues: CASSSRDTGYTF. DNA for the CDR3: TGTGCCAGCAGCTCACGGGACACCGGCTACACCTTC.

This sequence joins TRBV2 and TRBJ1-1, with 10 bases fitting TRBD1. With V trimmed by 9 bases and J by 10 bases, 14 bases remained unmatched. Germline V gene data show CDR1 as SNHLY and CDR2 as FYNNEI. The CDR3 totals 14 residues. CDR3 nucleotides: TGTGCCAGAATAGGGACAGGGGCCACCAGGCGAGCTTTCTTT. It yields the protein CARIGTGATRRAFF.

The V call is TRBV19, the J call TRBJ1-1; maybe TRBD1 (5 bases). Trimming cost V 5 bases and J 7 bases, with 11 bases left between them. The CDR3 contains 12 residues. Germline V gene data show CDR1 as LNHDA and CDR2 as SQIVND (reference sequence). The CDR3: CASSGGGNEAFF. DNA for the CDR3: TGTGCCAGTAGTGGCGGGGGAAATGAAGCTTTCTTT. Full variable domain (missing parts from reference TRBV19 and TRBJ1-1): DGGITQSPKYLFRKEGQNVTLSCEQNLNHDAMYWYRQDPGQGLRLIYYSQIVNDFQKGDIAEGYSVSREKKESFPLTVTSAQKNPTAFYLCASSGGGNEAFFGQGTRLTVV.

This chain joins TRBV2 and TRBJ1-5; weak D call: TRBD1 (5 bases). Germline V gene lookup returns CDR1 SNHLY and CDR2 FYNNEI. This CDR3 is built from 14 residues. Trimming shortened V by 4 bases and J by 4 bases, and 11 bases separated the two germline ends. The CDR3 coding sequence is TGTGCCAGCAGTGGGGACGCTTCTAATCAGCCCCAGCATTTT. This translates into CASSGDASNQPQHF.

The chain carries TRBV5-1 and TRBJ1-1, with D possibly TRBD1 on 6 matching bases. The CDR3 length is 14 residues. The germline V gene has CDR1 SGHRS and CDR2 YFSETQ. Deletions cut 4 bases from V and 1 base from J, with 11 bases between. CDR3 loop: CASSPHRENTEAFF. The CDR3 DNA reads as TGCGCCAGCAGCCCCCACAGGGAGAACACTGAAGCTTTCTTT.

This clone has only a few counts. The rearrangement uses TRBV19 and TRBJ2-1; TRBD2 matches at 7 bases. Unmatched junction bases numbered 11, after V lost 3 bases and J lost 9 bases. This CDR3 spans 15 amino acids. In germline, CDR1 is LNHDA, CDR2 SQIVND (reference sequence). The CDR3 region has the DNA TGTGCCAGTAGTATTAATCGCGGGAGATATTGTGAGCAGTTCTTC. This encodes CASSINRGRYCEQFF.